The source of this T cell receptor beta chain is a study of cytomegalovirus exposure and HLA in healthy donors. Whole-study findings and limits: Within a later analysis, the majority of CMV-associated TCR beta chains appeared HLA-restricted. Data from an earlier analysis indicated that most TCR beta V segments were productive either about 87% or about 30% of the time. In vitro assays verified that a few CMV-associated chains recognized CMV antigens specifically.

Researchers ran the PCR with 60 Vbeta and 13 Jbeta primers. Libraries were prepared by immunoSEQ multiplex PCR; TCRdb keeps only in-frame clonotypes and omits some of them. This table holds 110,000 or so clones, about 72% found once. As to this clone: Its antigen is not known.

The CDR3 contains 14 residues. Looked up from germline, CDR1 is SNHLY and CDR2 is FYNNEI. The V segment lost 2 bases and the J segment 7 bases; nucleotides outside the gene matches: 4. This rearrangement joins TRBV2 to TRBJ2-1, with 8 bases lining up with TRBD2. Material: PBMCs. The TCR comes from a man over 45 in good health and CMV-seropositive. The CDR3 loop reads CASSERLARNEQFF. For the CDR3, the DNA is TGTGCCAGCAGTGAACGACTAGCGCGAAATGAGCAGTTCTTC.